Below are 28 T cell receptor beta chains sequenced from a single sample in a study of T cell responses to AZD1222 COVID-19 vaccine. Generated by immunoSEQ multiplex PCR, the TCRdb table keeps only in-frame clones and is missing some. Found here are some 140,000 clones, over 80% of them singletons; the top ten hold around 7.1%. The input for sequencing was peripheral blood, taken 28 days after the second AZD1222 dose. All receptors derive from an adult who received the AZD1222 COVID-19 vaccine.

The chain is built from TRBV19 and TRBJ1-1; unclear D gene. CDR3 length: 14 amino acids. Germline assignment: CDR1 LNHDA and CDR2 SQIVND (reference sequence). Between the trimmed V and J ends, which lost 3 bases and 7 bases, there was a span of 15 bases. The CDR3 here is CASSIIFGVSEAFF. The CDR3 nucleotides read TGTGCCAGTAGTATCATATTCGGGGTAAGTGAAGCTTTCTTT.

The chain carries TRBV7-9 and TRBJ2-1; tentatively, D is TRBD1 (6 bases). This CDR3 comprises 17 residues. Germline loops: CDR1 SEHNR, CDR2 FQNEAQ (reference sequence). Trimming took 4 bases from V and 5 from J, leaving 21 bases between them. CDR3 region: CASSYDRWGTSHNEQFF. In DNA form, the CDR3 reads TGTGCCAGCAGCTATGACAGGTGGGGAACTAGTCACAATGAGCAGTTCTTC.

This clone was found a few times. The chain couples TRBV18 to TRBJ1-4; perhaps TRBD1 as D (6 bases). The CDR3 covers 15 residues. V shed 3 bases and J shed 0 bases, with 8 bases lying between them. Germline V gene sequence: CDR1 KGHSH, CDR2 LQKENI. CDR3 DNA sequence: TGTGCCAGCTCACCGAGGACAGCAACTAATGAAAAACTGTTTTTT. The encoded protein is CASSPRTATNEKLFF.

The chain has TRBV7-6 and TRBJ1-2; D possibly corresponds to TRBD1 (6 bases). This CDR3 is 13 amino acids long. The ends were cut back, 5 bases at V and 11 bases at J, with 18 bases in the middle. The germline V gene encodes CDR1 SGHVS and CDR2 FNYEAQ. CDR3 region: CASSPLRTARYTF. CDR3 DNA sequence: TGTGCCAGCAGCCCCCTCCGGACAGCTCGGTACACCTTC. Complete variable domain (other parts from reference TRBV7-6 and TRBJ1-2): GAGVSQSPRYKVTKRGQDVALRCDPISGHVSLYWYRQALGQGPEFLTYFNYEAQQDKSGLPNDRFSAERPEGSISTLTIQRTEQRDSAMYRCASSPLRTARYTFGSGTRLTVV.

The chain has TRBV5-1 and TRBJ2-1; possible D gene TRBD2, 6 bases. The CDR3 is 18 residues long. Looked up from germline, CDR1 is SGHRS and CDR2 is YFSETQ. V lost 0 bases, J lost 0 bases, and 16 bases lay in between. The CDR3 loop is CASSLALGAGFSYNEQFF. The CDR3 nucleotides are TGCGCCAGCAGCTTGGCTTTGGGCGCGGGGTTCTCCTACAATGAGCAGTTCTTC.

Written as DNA, the CDR3 is TGTGCCATCAGTGAGTCGACTCGTTCAGGGAGCCTCAATCAGCCCCAGCATTTT. The encoded protein is CAISESTRSGSLNQPQHF. The chain has TRBV10-3 and TRBJ1-5; maybe TRBD1 (5 bases). The V gene lost 0 bases and the J gene lost 3 bases, with 18 bases spanning the gap. CDR3 size: 18 residues. Germline-derived CDR1 and CDR2 are ENHRY and SYGVKD.

The chain is built from TRBV5-6 and TRBJ2-7; D is perhaps TRBD2 (6 bases). This CDR3 is 14 amino acids long. V lost 5 bases and J lost 3, with 15 bases in between. The germline V gene has CDR1 SGHDT and CDR2 YYEEEE. The DNA for the CDR3 is TGTGCCAGCAGGCGGTGGGGACTCTTCTACGAGCAGTACTTC. Translation gives CASRRWGLFYEQYF.

The V and J genes are TRBV5-1 and TRBJ2-7, with D perhaps matching TRBD1 (6 bases). Germline V gene sequence: CDR1 SGHRS, CDR2 YFSETQ. The CDR3 has 13 amino acids. Deletions cut 4 bases from V and 2 bases from J, with 10 bases between. This CDR3 reads CASSKDSAYEQYF. CDR3 coding DNA: TGCGCCAGCAGCAAGGACAGTGCCTACGAGCAGTACTTC.

This chain uses TRBV30 with TRBJ1-3; unclear D gene. The CDR3 is made up of 14 amino acids. The V end was cut by 4 bases, the J end by 0 bases, with 10 bases between. Germline V lookup: CDR1 GTSNPN, CDR2 SVGIG (reference sequence). CDR3 nucleotide sequence: TGTGCCTGGATAGACCGACCCTCTGGAAACACCATATATTTT. Translated: CAWIDRPSGNTIYF. The full variable domain, with the rest looked up from reference TRBV30 and TRBJ1-3, is SQTIHQWPATLVQPVGSPLSLECTVEGTSNPNLYWYRQAAGRGLQLLFYSVGIGQISSEVPQNLSASRPQDRQFILSSKKLLLSDSGFYLCAWIDRPSGNTIYFGEGSWLTVV.

The V and J genes are TRBV5-8 and TRBJ1-1; D gene unclear. The V end lost 4 bases, the J end lost 0 bases, and 7 bases lay between the germline ends. CDR3 length: 13 amino acids. CDR1 is SGHTS and CDR2 is YDEGEE in the germline V gene. Written as DNA, the CDR3 is TGTGCCAGCAGCGTGACGGTGAACACTGAAGCTTTCTTT. Translating it yields CASSVTVNTEAFF.

The chain employs TRBV28 and TRBJ2-2, with D tentatively TRBD2 (5 bases). The V gene lost 3 bases and the J gene lost 6 bases, with 14 bases spanning the gap. Germline V CDR1 and CDR2: MDHEN, SYDVKM. The CDR3 extends over 15 amino acids. This CDR3 reads CASSLVSRDAGELFF. In nucleotides, the CDR3 is TGTGCCAGCAGTTTGGTTTCGAGGGATGCCGGGGAGCTGTTTTTT.

The rearrangement joins TRBV23-1 to TRBJ2-7, with D possibly TRBD1 on 6 matching bases. TRBV23-1 is placed among ORFs of uncertain function. The CDR3 is 15 amino acids. The V and J ends lost 3 bases and 4 bases respectively, with 16 bases between them. CDR3 sequence: CASSHPVGDIYEQYF. The CDR3 DNA follows: TGCGCCAGCAGTCATCCAGTTGGGGACATTTACGAGCAGTACTTC.

The CDR3 here is CASSLTLRDTAGDGYTF. The CDR3 nucleotides are TGTGCCAGCAGCTTAACTCTCCGGGACACTGCCGGGGATGGCTACACCTTC. The chain combines TRBV7-2 with TRBJ1-2; D perhaps matches TRBD1 (6 bases). This CDR3 contains 17 residues. V lost 2 bases, J lost 6 bases, and 22 bases lay in between. Germline CDR1 SGHTA, CDR2 FQGNSA.

V is TRBV11-3 and J is TRBJ2-1; 9 nucleotides line up with TRBD1. This CDR3 has 15 amino acids. Per germline, CDR1 SGHNT and CDR2 YENEEA. The junction had 8 bases not matched to a gene; V was cut back by 2 bases and J by 9 bases. The chain's CDR3 is CASSLPGQGITEQFF. The CDR3 DNA is TGTGCCAGCAGCTTACCGGGACAGGGCATTACTGAGCAGTTCTTC.

The rearrangement uses TRBV15 and TRBJ1-1, with D possibly matching TRBD1 (5 bases). Trimming stripped 2 bases from V and 4 bases from J, with 14 bases between. CDR1 LNHNV and CDR2 YYDKDF come from the germline V gene (reference sequence). The CDR3 extends over 15 amino acids. In nucleotides, the CDR3 is TGTGCCACCAGCAGACTCAGGGACCGGGTCACTGAAGCTTTCTTT. Residues: CATSRLRDRVTEAFF.

The V and J genes are TRBV6-6 and TRBJ1-2, with TRBD1 matching 8 bases. Trimming cost V 5 bases and J 5 bases; bases outside gene matches: 10. CDR3 size: 15 residues. Looked up from germline, CDR1 is MNHNY and CDR2 is SVGAGI (reference sequence). The CDR3 DNA reads as TGTGCCAGCAGTGGCCTGGGACAGGCTGGGTATGGCTACACCTTC. Translation gives CASSGLGQAGYGYTF.

V and J are TRBV14 and TRBJ1-2; no clear D. V was shortened by 0 bases and J by 4 bases, with 6 bases between the two germline ends. This CDR3 has 13 amino acids. The V gene's germline CDR1 is SGHDN and CDR2 FVKESK. The CDR3 loop reads CASSQETFYGYTF. CDR3 bases: TGTGCCAGCAGCCAAGAAACATTCTATGGCTACACCTTC.

The chain couples TRBV18 to TRBJ2-7; D perhaps matches TRBD2 (6 bases). Trimming stripped 6 bases from V and 6 bases from J, with 18 bases between. The germline V gene encodes CDR1 KGHSH and CDR2 LQKENI. CDR3 length: 14 amino acids. The CDR3 bases are TGTGCCAGCTCGCCTGAGCGGCAGGGAGGCGAGCAGTACTTC. It is translated as CASSPERQGGEQYF.

The chain employs TRBV19 and TRBJ1-1, with D tentatively TRBD1 (5 bases). Germline values: CDR1 LNHDA, CDR2 SQIVND (reference sequence). The CDR3 has 13 amino acids. DNA of the CDR3: TGTGCAATACCCCTCGGAAGGGGCGCGGGGGCTTTCTTT. It is translated as CAIPLGRGAGAFF. The full variable domain, rest sourced from reference TRBV19 and TRBJ1-1, is DGGITQSPKYLFRKEGQNVTLSCEQNLNHDAMYWYRQDPGQGLRLIYYSQIVNDFQKGDIAEGYSVSREKKESFPLTVTSAQKNPTAFYLCAIPLGRGAGAFFGQGTRLTVV.

This chain uses TRBV4-2 with TRBJ2-7; 8 bases align to TRBD2. Germline CDR1 LGHNA, CDR2 YNFKEQ. The CDR3 covers 15 residues. Trimming took 4 bases from V and 2 from J; bases not matched to a gene: 7. CDR3 coding DNA: TGTGCCAGCAGCCCGCGTACTAGCGGTACCTACGAGCAGTACTTC. This codes for CASSPRTSGTYEQYF.

V usage is TRBV3-1 (or the pseudogene TRBV3-2) and J usage is TRBJ1-2; no definite D call. Trimming removed 4 bases at V and 8 bases at J, with 23 bases between. This CDR3 has 16 amino acids. The germline V gene encodes CDR1 LGHDT and CDR2 YNNKEL (reference sequence). The CDR3 reads CASSPNWTAFAGGYTF. The CDR3 region has the DNA TGTGCCAGCAGCCCCAATTGGACGGCTTTCGCCGGGGGCTACACCTTC.

V usage is TRBV7-2 and J usage is TRBJ2-7; D remains unclear. Trimming shortened V by 0 bases and J by 0 bases, and 3 bases separated the two germline ends. This CDR3 contains 13 residues. In germline, CDR1 is SGHTA, CDR2 FQGNSA. The CDR3 spells CASSLADSYEQYF. DNA of the CDR3: TGTGCCAGCAGCTTAGCTGACTCCTACGAGCAGTACTTC.

The rearrangement uses TRBV5-1 and TRBJ2-3, with unresolved D. V was cut by 0 bases and J by 0 bases, with 11 bases left in between. The CDR3 contains 16 residues. Germline-derived CDR1 and CDR2 are SGHRS and YFSETQ. The CDR3 DNA follows: TGCGCCAGCAGCTTGGAAGGGCGCCCTAGCACAGATACGCAGTATTTT. Protein sequence: CASSLEGRPSTDTQYF.

The chain is built from TRBV3-1 (or the pseudogene TRBV3-2) and TRBJ2-5, with D tentatively TRBD1 or TRBD2 (5 bases each). Trimming left V 0 bases short and J 5 bases short, with 16 bases between. Germline CDR1 reads LGHDT; CDR2 reads YNNKEL (reference sequence). The CDR3 is 16 residues long. The CDR3 is CASSQDGSGWGETQYF. The CDR3, as DNA: TGTGCCAGCAGCCAAGATGGGAGCGGCTGGGGGGAGACCCAGTACTTC.

V is TRBV7-9 and J is TRBJ2-1; D uncertain. V lost 5 bases and J lost 9, with 17 bases in between. The CDR3 is 14 residues long. Germline assignment: CDR1 SEHNR and CDR2 FQNEAQ (reference sequence). The CDR3 region has the DNA TGTGCCAGCAGCCCGGCTGGACGTTTTGGTGAGCAGTTCTTC. Amino acids: CASSPAGRFGEQFF. The variable domain in full, with the rest retrieved from reference TRBV7-9 and TRBJ2-1, is DTGVSQNPRHKITKRGQNVTFRCDPISEHNRLYWYRQTLGQGPEFLTYFQNEAQLEKSRLLSDRFSAERPKGSFSTLEIQRTEQGDSAMYLCASSPAGRFGEQFFGPGTRLTVL.

The V call is TRBV5-8, the J call TRBJ1-2; D call uncertain. The CDR3 is 15 residues long. Trimming took off 0 bases at V and 4 bases at J, with 13 bases between the two ends. The V gene's germline CDR1 is SGHTS and CDR2 YDEGEE. CDR3 sequence: CASSLAAGLGYGYTF. CDR3 DNA sequence: TGTGCCAGCAGCTTGGCCGCAGGTCTCGGCTATGGCTACACCTTC.

The genes are TRBV30 and TRBJ1-5; 7 positions agree with TRBD1. This CDR3 contains 14 residues. CDR1 GTSNPN and CDR2 SVGIG come from the germline V gene (reference sequence). The junction had 0 bases not matched to a gene; V was cut back by 0 bases and J by 1 base. CDR3 sequence reads: CAWSVQGSNQPQHF. Written as DNA, the CDR3 is TGTGCCTGGAGTGTACAGGGGAGCAATCAGCCCCAGCATTTT.

The chain links TRBV12-3 or TRBV12-4 to TRBJ1-1; the D is unclear. Trimming left V 3 bases short and J 5 bases short, with 7 bases between. The CDR3 extends over 12 amino acids. The CDR3: CASSFARTEAFF. The CDR3 region has the DNA TGTGCCAGCAGTTTTGCGAGGACTGAAGCTTTCTTT.